This T cell receptor (beta chain) originates from a study of cytomegalovirus exposure and HLA in healthy donors. On the study more broadly: In a previous analysis, approximately 110 million unique TCR beta sequences were found from some 180 million T cells.

This clone was observed a single time. Antigen specificity is unknown. Study-level results: Earlier findings revealed that most TCR beta V segments proved productive either about 90% or about 30% of the time. One variant, a missense change in DCLRE1C, was linked in a later analysis to TCR beta V- and J-gene trimming.

Trimming cost V 8 bases and J 2 bases, with 10 bases left between them. The CDR3 is made up of 13 amino acids. CDR1 MNHEY and CDR2 SVGAGI come from the germline V gene. The PCR ran on 60 Vbeta and 13 Jbeta primers. The repertoire was sequenced with immunoSEQ multiplex PCR; TCRdb's copy has only in-frame clones and lacks some. The sample comprises over 150,000 clones, around four fifths of which are singletons, and 7% to 9% rests with the top ten. V is TRBV6-5 and J is TRBJ1-5; the D gene is possibly TRBD1 (5 bases). Sequenced: PBMCs. The clonotype originates from a male donor in good health and CMV-seropositive. DNA of the CDR3: TGTGCCAGCGGGCGGGGGGGCAATCAGCCCCAGCATTTT. Amino acids: CASGRGGNQPQHF.